This passage covers 22 T cell receptor beta chains from one sample sequenced in a study of cytomegalovirus exposure and HLA in healthy donors. PCR primers comprised 60 Vbeta and 13 Jbeta primers. Data came from immunoSEQ multiplex PCR; TCRdb stores just in-frame clones and leaves some out. The data contain 90,000 to 120,000 clones, 60% to 80% of them singletons. The sample was PBMCs. The origin of the receptors is a man younger than 35 in good health and CMV-seronegative.

This clone was picked up one time. The V gene is TRBV7-6, the J gene TRBJ2-7; TRBD1 agrees at 8 bases. The CDR3 runs 15 residues. With 5 bases clipped from V and 3 bases from J, the junction kept 9 bases outside the gene matches. The germline V gene has CDR1 SGHVS and CDR2 FNYEAQ. DNA for the CDR3: TGTGCCAGCAGCGGTGGCCCGGACAGGGACTACGAGCAGTACTTC. Protein: CASSGGPDRDYEQYF.

The chain links TRBV4-1 to TRBJ2-5; D may be TRBD1 (7 bases). The germline CDR1 and CDR2 sequences are MGHRA and YSYEKL. The ends were cut back, 4 bases at V and 5 bases at J, with 17 bases in the middle. This CDR3 region has 15 residues. CDR3 nucleotides: TGCGCCAGCAGCCGGCCGGCAGGGGGGAAGGAGACCCAGTACTTC. This translates into CASSRPAGGKETQYF.

The chain employs TRBV9 and TRBJ2-7, with TRBD2 matching over 11 bases. Germline assignment: CDR1 SGDLS and CDR2 YYNGEE. J gave up 4 bases and V 2 bases, and 2 bases lay outside the gene matches. The CDR3 has 14 residues. As DNA, the CDR3 is TGTGCCAGCAGCGTTGGGACTAGCGGTTACGAGCAGTACTTC. Translating gives CASSVGTSGYEQYF.

The CDR3 loop reads CASSYRGTGELFF. The CDR3 DNA follows: TGTGCCAGCAGCTACAGGGGGACCGGGGAGCTGTTTTTT. This rearrangement joins TRBV11-3 to TRBJ2-2; 8 bases align to TRBD1. J lost 5 bases, V lost 4 bases, and 0 bases had no gene match. The CDR3 runs 13 residues. Germline V lookup: CDR1 SGHNT, CDR2 YENEEA.

The chain recombines TRBV28 with TRBJ1-6, with D possibly being TRBD1 (5 bases). V dropped 8 bases and J dropped 1 base, with 18 bases sitting between them. Germline lookup yields CDR1 MDHEN and CDR2 SYDVKM. This CDR3 is 17 amino acids long. CDR3 coding DNA: TGTGCCAGCGGGTCACAGGCTCTTCGTTCCTATAATTCACCCCTCCACTTT. Residues: CASGSQALRSYNSPLHF.

V is TRBV10-1 and J is TRBJ2-2; TRBD2 matches at 13 bases. Germline V CDR1 and CDR2: WNHNN, SYGVQD (reference sequence). The CDR3 is made up of 16 amino acids. V was clipped by 6 bases and J by 6 bases; unmatched bases: 7. The CDR3 protein is CASSRGTSGKAGELFF. DNA of the CDR3: TGCGCCAGCAGCAGAGGGACTAGCGGGAAGGCCGGGGAGCTGTTTTTT.

The J gene is TRBJ1-2, the V gene TRBV7-9; D is ambiguous. Germline V CDR1 and CDR2: SEHNR, FQNEAQ (reference sequence). V dropped 2 bases and J dropped 9 bases, with 10 bases sitting between them. The CDR3 consists of 12 residues. In nucleotides, the CDR3 is TGTGCCAGCAGCTTACACGGGTCCAGCTACACCTTC. As protein: CASSLHGSSYTF.

The chain combines TRBV5-4 with TRBJ2-1; TRBD2 matches 12 bases. Trimming took 3 bases from V and 10 from J; bases not matched to a gene: 11. This CDR3 is built from 16 residues. CDR1 and CDR2 (germline): SGHNT, YYREEE (reference sequence). CDR3 residues: CASSSAASGRAGEQFF. The CDR3 nucleotides read TGTGCCAGCAGCTCCGCGGCTAGCGGGAGGGCCGGGGAGCAGTTCTTC.

The gene calls are TRBV27 and TRBJ2-7, with 11 bases lining up with TRBD2. The germline CDR1 and CDR2 sequences are MNHEY and SMNVEV (reference sequence). V was pared by 3 bases and J by 4 bases, with 2 bases of the junction left unmatched. CDR3 length equals 14 residues. CDR3 nucleotides: TGTGCCAGCAGTTTGACTAGCGGGGTTTACGAGCAGTACTTC. Translated, it gives CASSLTSGVYEQYF.

The CDR3 coding sequence is TGCGCCAGCAGCCCCGGCAGAGGGATAACGTCCCCTAATGAAAAACTGTTTTTT. It is translated as CASSPGRGITSPNEKLFF. The V gene is TRBV5-1, the J gene TRBJ1-4; D is unclear. The CDR3 contains 18 residues. Germline assignment: CDR1 SGHRS and CDR2 YFSETQ. The V and J ends lost 4 bases and 3 bases respectively, with 22 bases between them.

This chain connects TRBV4-3 to TRBJ2-5; tentatively, D is TRBD1 (5 bases). The J call is uncertain, as TRBJ2-7 better fits the DNA end. The germline CDR1 and CDR2 sequences are LGHNA and YSLEER. The CDR3 has 15 amino acids. The CDR3 loop is CASSQGSQGPYEQYF. DNA for the CDR3: TGCGCCAGCAGCCAAGGATCGCAGGGCCCCTACGAGCAGTACTTC.

The rearrangement joins TRBV7-2 to TRBJ1-2; 9 bases are shared with TRBD1. CDR1 is SGHTA, CDR2 FQGNSA, per germline. The CDR3 consists of 15 residues. V shed 5 bases and J 5 bases; nucleotides not matched to a gene: 9. In nucleotides, the CDR3 is TGTGCCAGCAGCACCAGTCAACAGGGGGCATATGGCTACACCTTC. Translation gives CASSTSQQGAYGYTF.

The rearrangement joins TRBV5-1 to TRBJ2-3; 8 bases line up with TRBD1. Germline V gives CDR1 SGHRS, CDR2 YFSETQ. The trim removed 4 bases at V and 2 bases at J, leaving 6 bases unmatched. The CDR3 totals 15 residues. The CDR3 nucleotides read TGCGCCAGCAGCCTCCGGGACAGGATCACAGATACGCAGTATTTT. It encodes CASSLRDRITDTQYF.

The chain recombines TRBV7-8 with TRBJ1-1; a weak D match, TRBD1 (5 bases). The germline V gene encodes CDR1 SGHVS and CDR2 FQNEAQ. V was trimmed by 1 base and J by 1 base, leaving 7 bases between them. The CDR3 runs 14 residues. In DNA form, the CDR3 reads TGTGCCAGCAGCTTAGTGCAGGGGAACACTGAAGCTTTCTTT. Protein product: CASSLVQGNTEAFF.

There are many counts of this clone. The V call is TRBV19, the J call TRBJ2-1; D is perhaps TRBD1 (6 bases). CDR1 LNHDA and CDR2 SQIVND come from the germline V gene (reference sequence). Trimming took off 5 bases at V and 1 base at J, with 12 bases between the two ends. This CDR3 comprises 15 residues. CDR3 region: CASSARTDSYNEQFF. As DNA, the CDR3 is TGTGCCAGTAGTGCCCGGACAGATTCCTACAATGAGCAGTTCTTC.

This chain links TRBV5-1 with TRBJ1-5, with TRBD1 as a possible D gene (5 bases). The CDR3 runs 13 residues. From germline, CDR1 is SGHRS and CDR2 YFSETQ. V was cut by 3 bases and J by 4 bases, with 8 bases left in between. The CDR3: CASSWGENQPQHF. The CDR3 nucleotides read TGCGCCAGCAGCTGGGGGGAAAATCAGCCCCAGCATTTT.

The gene calls are TRBV6-5 and TRBJ2-3; D gene uncertain. Germline V gene lookup returns CDR1 MNHEY and CDR2 SVGAGI. CDR3 length equals 12 residues. Trimming cost V 6 bases and J 6 bases, with 10 bases left between them. The DNA of the CDR3 is TGTGCCAGCAGCCAGGATTGGGATACGCAGTATTTT. Residues: CASSQDWDTQYF.

The V gene is TRBV5-1, the J gene TRBJ2-1; TRBD1 matches at 9 bases. V trimming: 2 bases; J trimming: 6 bases; junction bases outside the gene matches: 6. Germline V CDR1 and CDR2: SGHRS, YFSETQ. The CDR3 covers 15 residues. CDR3: CASSLGTGFGNEQFF. DNA for the CDR3: TGCGCCAGCAGCTTAGGGACAGGGTTTGGCAATGAGCAGTTCTTC.

This clone was seen just once. The chain employs TRBV2 and TRBJ2-2; no reliable D call. Trimming pared 3 bases from V and 3 bases from J, leaving 11 bases between. The CDR3 runs to 15 residues. CDR1 SNHLY and CDR2 FYNNEI come from the germline V gene. The CDR3 protein is CASSDTIRDTGELFF. CDR3 sequence (DNA): TGTGCCAGCAGTGACACGATTAGAGACACCGGGGAGCTGTTTTTT.

The CDR3 DNA sequence: TGTGCCACCAGCAGAGATCCAGGAGGGGGACAGGGGAGATGGCAGCCCCAGCATTTT. Protein sequence: CATSRDPGGGQGRWQPQHF. This sequence joins TRBV15 and TRBJ1-5; 10 positions match TRBD1. With V trimmed by 0 bases and J by 7 bases, 15 bases remained unmatched. CDR3 size: 19 residues. Germline CDR1 and CDR2: LNHNV and YYDKDF (reference sequence).

The rearrangement uses TRBV7-9 and TRBJ1-4; TRBD1 aligns across 8 bases. This CDR3 has 14 amino acids. In germline, CDR1 is SEHNR, CDR2 FQNEAQ (reference sequence). Trimming removed 5 bases from V and 7 bases from J; junction bases left unmatched: 6. The DNA for the CDR3 is TGTGCCAGCAGCACGACAGGGGATCGTGAAAAACTGTTTTTT. Translating it yields CASSTTGDREKLFF.

The chain uses TRBV5-4 and TRBJ1-4; D gene ambiguous. V gave up 4 bases and J gave up 8 bases, with 15 bases separating them. The CDR3 has 14 amino acids. CDR1 and CDR2 from the germline V gene are SGHNT and YYREEE (reference sequence). As DNA, the CDR3 is TGTGCCAGCAGCCCTGGCCCCAGGCCGGAAAAACTGTTTTTT. It is translated as CASSPGPRPEKLFF.